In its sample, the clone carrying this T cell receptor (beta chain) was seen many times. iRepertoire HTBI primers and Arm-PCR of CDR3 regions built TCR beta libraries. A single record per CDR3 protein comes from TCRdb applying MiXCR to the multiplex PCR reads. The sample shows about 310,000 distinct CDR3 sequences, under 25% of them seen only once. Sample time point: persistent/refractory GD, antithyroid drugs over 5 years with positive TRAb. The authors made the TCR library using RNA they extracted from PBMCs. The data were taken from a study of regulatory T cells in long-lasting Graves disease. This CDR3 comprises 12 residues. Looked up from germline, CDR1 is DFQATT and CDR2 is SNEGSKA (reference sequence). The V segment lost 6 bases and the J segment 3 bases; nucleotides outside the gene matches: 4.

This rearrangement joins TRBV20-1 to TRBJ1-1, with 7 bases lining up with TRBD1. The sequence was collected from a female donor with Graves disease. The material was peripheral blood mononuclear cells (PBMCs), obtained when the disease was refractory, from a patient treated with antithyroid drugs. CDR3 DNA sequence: TGCAGTGCCGGGACAGACCACACTGAAGCTTTCTTT. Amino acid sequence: CSAGTDHTEAFF.